The clone carrying this T cell receptor beta chain has only a few counts. Sequenced material consisted of expressed TCRB transcripts (all of the isolated RNA was reverse transcribed). Profiling relied on immunoSEQ multiplex PCR, and the TCRdb table lists in-frame clones only, not all of them. Of more than 300,000 clones in the sample, about 15% were seen once. This entry belongs to a study of beta chain features in type 1 diabetes. A single heparinised blood sample, averaging about 120 mL, was obtained per donor. Every sorted population was more than 95% pure. Germline CDR1 MNHEY, CDR2 SVGAGI. CDR3 length: 13 amino acids. J gave up 1 base and V 10 bases, and 6 bases lay outside the gene matches.

The sequencing input was naive CD4+ T cells from blood. The chain links TRBV6-5 to TRBJ1-2; TRBD1 agrees at 7 bases. The sequence came from a woman aged 18-35 years in good health. CDR3 in DNA: TGTGCCATTCCGGGACAGATTAACTATGGCTACACCTTC. It yields the protein CAIPGQINYGYTF.